This T cell receptor (beta chain) derives from a study of neurological immune-mediated disorders. Study-level findings and limits: Private repertoires in all groups were suggested, as expanded clones shared no CDR3 amino acid sequences across subjects.

The CDR3 has 16 amino acids. Germline-derived CDR1 and CDR2 are SGHRS and YFSETQ. V lost 0 bases, J lost 0 bases, and 6 bases stayed unmatched. Comment on this clonotype: The antigen remains undetermined.

The cDNA was synthesized by 5'RACE incorporating 10-nucleotide random UMIs. TCRdb re-called the 5' RACE reads through MiXCR, storing one row per CDR3 protein. The table includes roughly 50,000 distinct CDR3 sequences, around 10% detected once. The J gene is TRBJ2-7, the V gene TRBV5-1; TRBD1 matches at 7 bases. This receptor was obtained from a man between 65 and 85 years old with HTLV-1-associated myelopathy (HAM/TSP). Sequenced input: PBMCs. The CDR3 DNA is TGCGCCAGCAGCTTGGCACGGGACAGCTACTCCTACGAGCAGTACTTC. This translates into CASSLARDSYSYEQYF.